This passage covers 20 T cell receptor beta chains from one sample sequenced in a study of post-analysis software for immune sequencing data. The TCR beta cDNA libraries carried unique molecular identifiers. A single record per CDR3 protein comes from TCRdb applying MiXCR to the PCR reads. The repertoire holds a few hundred thousand distinct CDR3 sequences, with 30% to 45% as singletons. Points from the study as a whole: Patients had higher frequencies than controls of four to six TRBV segments, including TRBV5-6, TRBV5-1 and TRBV20-1.

These receptors' antigens are unknown. Sequenced sample: blood. Every receptor here comes from a girl aged 10 to 17 with multiple sclerosis.

This clonotype was detected a few times. The chain is built from TRBV7-9 and TRBJ2-3; 10 bases match TRBD2. The CDR3 has 16 residues. Trimming removed 3 bases from V and 2 bases from J; junction bases left unmatched: 5. The germline gives CDR1 SEHNR, CDR2 FQNEAQ (reference sequence). The CDR3 protein is CASSFTSGALTDTQYF. CDR3 nucleotides: TGTGCCAGCAGCTTCACTAGCGGGGCCCTCACAGATACGCAGTATTTT.

This clonotype was observed a few times. The chain couples TRBV28 to TRBJ1-4; the D is unclear. Looked up from germline, CDR1 is MDHEN and CDR2 is SYDVKM. V dropped 3 bases and J dropped 6 bases, with 11 bases sitting between them. This CDR3 has 14 residues. CDR3 residues: CASSFGQLHEKLFF. As DNA, the CDR3 is TGTGCCAGCAGTTTCGGGCAGTTGCATGAAAAACTGTTTTTT.

This chain connects TRBV6-6 to TRBJ1-2; D unresolved. Germline values: CDR1 MNHNY, CDR2 SVGAGI (reference sequence). There are 13 residues in the CDR3. Trimming removed 5 bases from V and 7 bases from J, with 14 bases in between. Here the CDR3 DNA reads TGTGCCAGCAGTCCAAGGGATCTAGGTGGCTACACCTTC. Translating gives CASSPRDLGGYTF.

This clonotype was detected only a few times. The CDR3 spells CASSRGRGAGNQPQHF. As DNA, the CDR3 is TGTGCCAGCAGTAGGGGACGGGGGGCGGGCAATCAGCCCCAGCATTTT. The V gene is TRBV6-6, the J gene TRBJ1-5; D possibly corresponds to TRBD1 (6 bases). CDR1 is MNHNY and CDR2 is SVGAGI in the germline V gene (reference sequence). The CDR3 loop spans 16 amino acids. Trimming left V 5 bases short and J 2 bases short, with 16 bases between.

The chain joins TRBV27 to TRBJ1-2; tentative D call: TRBD1 (5 bases). CDR1 is MNHEY and CDR2 is SMNVEV in the germline V gene (reference sequence). The CDR3 is 13 amino acids. V lost 2 bases, J lost 5 bases, and 9 bases lay in between. The CDR3 DNA sequence: TGTGCCAGCAGTTTAGGGTGGGGGTATGGCTACACCTTC. It codes for CASSLGWGYGYTF.

The sample holds a few counts of this clonotype. The rearrangement links TRBV10-3 to TRBJ2-1; weak D call: TRBD2 (5 bases). This CDR3 is built from 19 residues. V gave up 2 bases and J gave up 3 bases, with 23 bases separating them. Germline V gene lookup returns CDR1 ENHRY and CDR2 SYGVKD. The CDR3 region is CAISEPIRRPVRDYNEQFF. CDR3 in DNA: TGTGCCATCAGTGAGCCTATACGCCGGCCGGTCCGGGACTACAATGAGCAGTTCTTC.

This clonotype occurred once. This sequence joins TRBV7-8 and TRBJ2-6; TRBD1 matches at 7 bases. The CDR3 length is 17 residues. V gave up 5 bases and J gave up 2 bases; unmatched junction bases: 9. The germline gives CDR1 SGHVS, CDR2 FQNEAQ. CDR3 sequence: CASSRRAQGAGANVLTF. The CDR3 DNA is TGTGCCAGCAGCCGGAGAGCGCAGGGGGCTGGGGCCAACGTCCTGACTTTC.

CDR3 protein: CASSPHRLSSSYNEQFF. The CDR3, as DNA: TGTGCCAGCAGTCCCCACAGGTTATCCAGCTCCTACAATGAGCAGTTCTTC. The gene calls are TRBV12-3 or TRBV12-4 and TRBJ2-1; D may be TRBD1 (5 bases). The CDR3 consists of 17 residues. V gave up 5 bases and J gave up 0 bases, with 17 bases separating them.

This clonotype was observed a few times. J is TRBJ2-7 and V is TRBV4-1; D is perhaps TRBD2 (7 bases). The germline gives CDR1 MGHRA, CDR2 YSYEKL. The V gene lost 5 bases and the J gene lost 2 bases, with 19 bases spanning the gap. The CDR3 extends over 16 amino acids. The CDR3: CASSKAMGGAAYEQYF. The CDR3 DNA is TGCGCCAGCAGCAAGGCTATGGGGGGGGCCGCCTACGAGCAGTACTTC.

The sample holds a few counts of this clonotype. The J gene is TRBJ2-5, the V gene TRBV10-3; D is possibly TRBD2 (5 bases). CDR3 length: 14 amino acids. V lost 2 bases and J lost 11, with 18 bases in between. Germline CDR1 reads ENHRY; CDR2 reads SYGVKD. The CDR3 sequence is CAISETDYYNEQYF. The CDR3 bases are TGTGCCATCAGTGAGACTGACTATTACAATGAGCAGTACTTC.

This clonotype was observed a handful of times. The gene calls are TRBV5-1 and TRBJ2-6, with a tentative D call TRBD2 (5 bases). V was cut by 0 bases and J by 1 base, with 17 bases left in between. Looked up from germline, CDR1 is SGHRS and CDR2 is YFSETQ. This CDR3 has 19 residues. CDR3 amino acids: CASSLGWETTNSGANVLTF. The CDR3 DNA is TGCGCCAGCAGCTTGGGGTGGGAGACCACCAATTCTGGGGCCAACGTCCTGACTTTC.

This clonotype showed up just a few times. The gene calls are TRBV4-3 and TRBJ2-7; no clear D. The CDR3 sequence is 14 residues long. CDR1 and CDR2 (germline): LGHNA, YSLEER. The V end was cut by 1 base, the J end by 7 bases, with 14 bases between. In DNA, the CDR3 is TGCGCCAGCAGCCAAGGGGTGTGGGGATTGGAGCAGTACTTC. It translates to CASSQGVWGLEQYF.

There are a few counts of this clonotype. This sequence joins TRBV7-2 and TRBJ2-5, with TRBD2 matching over 11 bases. The germline V gene has CDR1 SGHTA and CDR2 FQGNSA. Germline trimming cut 0 bases from V and 4 bases from J; bases unmatched to any gene: 10. The CDR3 runs to 18 residues. The CDR3 bases are TGTGCCAGCAGCTTAGCGGTAGCGGGGGGGCTCTCCAGAGAGACCCAGTACTTC. Protein sequence: CASSLAVAGGLSRETQYF.

The rearrangement links TRBV20-1 to TRBJ1-1; 8 bases are a match to TRBD1. The V segment lost 1 base and the J segment 9 bases; nucleotides outside the gene matches: 10. CDR1 is DFQATT, CDR2 SNEGSKA, per germline (reference sequence). The length of the CDR3 is 14 residues. The CDR3 sequence is CSARVRDRPVKAFF. The DNA of the CDR3 is TGCAGTGCTAGAGTCCGGGACAGGCCGGTGAAAGCTTTCTTT.

There are a few counts of this clonotype. V and J are TRBV6-5 and TRBJ2-5; D may be TRBD1 or TRBD2 (5 bases each). V was pared by 0 bases and J by 1 base, with 9 bases between. The CDR3 contains 15 residues. Germline assignment: CDR1 MNHEY and CDR2 SVGAGI. CDR3 coding DNA: TGTGCCAGCAGTTACTCGACCGGGGCCCAAGAGACCCAGTACTTC. Amino acid sequence: CASSYSTGAQETQYF.

V is TRBV5-1 and J is TRBJ2-2, with unresolved D. Germline V CDR1 and CDR2: SGHRS, YFSETQ. CDR3 length: 10 residues. Trimming removed 5 bases at V and 13 bases at J, with 9 bases between. The CDR3 protein is CASRAGRLFF. The CDR3 nucleotides are TGCGCCAGCAGAGCAGGTCGGCTGTTTTTT.

This clonotype has just a few counts. This chain uses TRBV3-1 with TRBJ1-2; possible D gene TRBD1, 5 bases. This CDR3 has 13 residues. V lost 1 base and J lost 8, with 11 bases in between. Germline-derived CDR1 and CDR2 are LGHDT and YNNKEL (reference sequence). The CDR3 nucleotides are TGTGCCAGCAGCCAAGGACAGACAATCGGCTACACCTTC. Translation: CASSQGQTIGYTF.

This clonotype occurred a few times. The chain carries TRBV6-2 or TRBV6-3 and TRBJ2-5, with D perhaps matching TRBD1 (5 bases). Germline CDR1 and CDR2: MNHEY and SVGEGT. CDR3 length equals 14 residues. With 0 bases removed from V and 7 bases from J, the gap between germline ends came to 12 bases. CDR3 sequence reads: CASSYSAGSGTQYF. The CDR3 DNA sequence: TGTGCCAGCAGTTACTCGGCAGGGTCGGGGACCCAGTACTTC.

With regard to this clonotype: A much larger clone lies one base from this, so it may be a read error. V and J are TRBV6-6 and TRBJ2-4, with TRBD1 matching 9 bases. Germline lookup yields CDR1 MNHNY and CDR2 SVGAGI (reference sequence). The junction had 8 bases not matched to a gene; V was cut back by 5 bases and J by 9 bases. CDR3 length equals 14 residues. Written as DNA, the CDR3 is TGTGCCAGCAGTCCTCGACAGGGGGATGCCATTCAGTACTTC. It specifies CASSPRQGDAIQYF.

The V call is TRBV9, the J call TRBJ2-5; 9 bases are a match to TRBD1. The CDR3 spans 16 residues. Germline V gives CDR1 SGDLS, CDR2 YYNGEE. The trim removed 0 bases at V and 0 bases at J, leaving 3 bases unmatched. The CDR3 DNA reads as TGTGCCAGCAGCGTAGCCACAGGGGGCGACCAAGAGACCCAGTACTTC. As protein: CASSVATGGDQETQYF.